One sample yielded the 5 T cell receptor beta chains listed below, sequenced in a study of T cell repertoires in cytomegalovirus infection. TCRdb fed the reads into MiXCR, producing one record per CDR3 protein. The sample carries a few hundred thousand distinct CDR3 sequences, about a sixth recorded once. The specimen was CD8+ T cells from PBMCs. These receptors originate from a human donor in good health (CMV status not recorded). Some clones in this sample may be carry-over from other donors' samples.

This clonotype was picked up many times. CDR3 sequence reads: CASSLNRATEAFF. CDR3 sequence (DNA): TGTGCCAGCAGCCTCAACAGGGCCACTGAAGCTTTCTTT. This chain links TRBV11-3 with TRBJ1-1, with D possibly being TRBD1 (6 bases). The CDR3 extends over 13 amino acids. Trimming pared 5 bases from V and 4 bases from J, leaving 11 bases between. Germline V gives CDR1 SGHNT, CDR2 YENEEA.

This clonotype was observed a few times. V and J are TRBV19 and TRBJ1-1; D not certain. V was clipped by 5 bases and J by 5 bases, with 21 bases between them. Germline CDR1 and CDR2: LNHDA and SQIVND (reference sequence). The CDR3 contains 16 residues. The CDR3 here is CASSVRPGPLGTEAFF. The CDR3 coding sequence is TGTGCCAGTAGTGTGCGACCGGGTCCCTTGGGTACTGAAGCTTTCTTT.

As regards this clonotype: This sequence may be a read error, since a much larger clone differs from it by one base. V usage is TRBV7-6 and J usage is TRBJ2-3; D perhaps matches TRBD2 (7 bases). The germline CDR1 and CDR2 sequences are SGHVS and FNYEAQ. This CDR3 comprises 17 residues. This CDR3 is CASSLYPGGQLTDAQYF. The CDR3 bases are TGTGCCAGCAGCTTATACCCGGGGGGCCAACTCACAGATGCGCAGTATTTT.

The sample holds many counts of this clonotype. The rearrangement uses TRBV2 and TRBJ2-7; 7 positions agree with TRBD1. This CDR3 has 16 amino acids. The germline CDR1 and CDR2 sequences are SNHLY and FYNNEI. V was pared by 2 bases and J by 6 bases, with 13 bases of the junction left unmatched. CDR3 in DNA: TGTGCCAGCAGTGAATCCCATATTGGCAGGGGGTTCGAGCAGTACTTC. It translates to CASSESHIGRGFEQYF.

There are a few counts of this clonotype. The chain uses TRBV7-2 and TRBJ1-5; no clear D gene. Germline lookup yields CDR1 SGHTA and CDR2 FQGNSA. The CDR3 has 11 amino acids. V dropped 5 bases and J dropped 9 bases, with 8 bases sitting between them. This CDR3 reads CASSASGPQHF. CDR3 DNA sequence: TGTGCCAGCAGCGCCTCAGGGCCCCAGCATTTT. Full variable domain (outside the CDR3, taken from reference TRBV7-2 and TRBJ1-5): GAGVSQSPSNKVTEKGKDVELRCDPISGHTALYWYRQSLGQGLEFLIYFQGNSAPDKSGLPSDRFSAERTGGSVSTLTIQRTQQEDSAVYLCASSASGPQHFGDGTRLSIL.